This passage covers 7 T cell receptor beta chains from one sample sequenced in a study of response to subunit inactivated influenza vaccine. TCRdb passed the RT-PCR reads through MiXCR, listing each CDR3 protein once. The sample records around 520,000 distinct CDR3 sequences, 10% to 15% being singletons. Sequenced here: PBMCs from blood, sampled on the day of vaccination. All receptors come from a man aged 50 or older who received an inactivated influenza vaccine.

This clonotype was recorded a few times. The V call is TRBV11-1, the J call TRBJ2-1; the D call may be TRBD1 or TRBD2 (6 bases each). The CDR3 is 18 residues long. Germline V lookup: CDR1 SGHAT, CDR2 FQDESV (reference sequence). Trimming pared 0 bases from V and 5 bases from J, leaving 20 bases between. The CDR3 sequence is CASSLARSRGGRNNEQFF. The CDR3 DNA reads TGTGCCAGCAGCTTAGCGAGGTCCAGGGGAGGAAGAAACAATGAGCAGTTCTTC.

This chain uses TRBV6-1 with TRBJ2-3; a possible D gene is TRBD2 (5 bases). With 6 bases removed from V and 0 bases from J, the gap between germline ends came to 10 bases. The germline CDR1 and CDR2 sequences are MNHNS and SASEGT. The CDR3 consists of 14 residues. CDR3 bases: TGTGCCAGCAGGACTACCGCTAGCACAGATACGCAGTATTTT. Translating it yields CASRTTASTDTQYF.

In this sample, this clonotype turned up a few times. This chain links TRBV28 with TRBJ2-7; D might be TRBD2 (6 bases). The germline V gene has CDR1 MDHEN and CDR2 SYDVKM. The CDR3 is made up of 15 amino acids. Between the trimmed V and J ends, which lost 6 bases and 0 bases, there was a span of 15 bases. The CDR3 nucleotides read TGTGCCAGCAGCGCCGGAGGGCGGAGCTCCTACGAGCAGTACTTC. Its protein product is CASSAGGRSSYEQYF.

The rearrangement links TRBV20-1 to TRBJ2-1; TRBD1 agrees at 9 bases. Germline V gene data show CDR1 as DFQATT and CDR2 as SNEGSKA (reference sequence). The junction had 8 bases not matched to a gene; V was cut back by 3 bases and J by 8 bases. The CDR3 spans 14 residues. In DNA, the CDR3 is TGCAGTGCTAGGGCCGGGACAGGGATCGATGAGCAGTTCTTC. Encoded protein: CSARAGTGIDEQFF.

This clonotype was observed many times. V usage is TRBV4-2 and J usage is TRBJ2-6; D may be TRBD2 (6 bases). This CDR3 contains 17 residues. Per the germline V gene, CDR1 is LGHNA and CDR2 is YNFKEQ. Deletions cut 0 bases from V and 2 bases from J, with 11 bases between. CDR3 DNA: TGTGCCAGCAGCCAAGATCTCGGGACTGCTGGGGCCAACGTCCTGACTTTC. Its protein product is CASSQDLGTAGANVLTF.

The chain combines TRBV20-1 with TRBJ2-7; D uncertain. The V end was cut by 2 bases, the J end by 6 bases, with 8 bases between. From germline, CDR1 is DFQATT and CDR2 SNEGSKA (reference sequence). This CDR3 is 11 amino acids long. The CDR3 DNA reads TGCAGTGCTAGATCCACCGGCGAGCAGTACTTC. It specifies CSARSTGEQYF.

This clonotype was detected only a few times. CDR3 in DNA: TGTGCCAGCCCCGGGGACAGATTCAACTATGGCTACACCTTC. Translation gives CASPGDRFNYGYTF. V usage is TRBV27 and J usage is TRBJ1-2; 7 bases map to TRBD1. The germline CDR1 and CDR2 sequences are MNHEY and SMNVEV (reference sequence). The CDR3 extends over 14 amino acids. The trim removed 8 bases at V and 2 bases at J, leaving 8 bases unmatched.